This T cell receptor (beta chain) was obtained from a study of blood T cell repertoires in COVID-19. Study-level information: Collection of acute and convalescent COVID-19 samples took place in the United States, Italy and Spain. PBMCs, B-cell-depleted T cells, or T cells provided the cDNA or gDNA that made up the material.

In this sample, this clone turned up once. Germline V lookup: CDR1 LGHDT, CDR2 YNNKEL (reference sequence). V lost 1 base and J 3 bases, leaving 15 bases between the germline ends. The CDR3 covers 16 residues. In the authors' methods: Reference gene primer amplification gave estimated nucleated cell counts. Assay: immunoSEQ multiplex PCR; the TCRdb copy retains only in-frame clones and omits some. From that table come the V and J calls and clone size; the DNA was used to work out D and trimming. The top ten hold about 6.3% of the sample, which has 35,000 or so clones, around 88% seen once. The TCR was taken from a human donor in a cohort sampled during active COVID-19. Input material: peripheral blood. The V call is TRBV3-1 (or the pseudogene TRBV3-2), the J call TRBJ1-1, with a possible D match to TRBD1 (6 bases). The CDR3 reads CASSQAYRAGDTEAFF. CDR3 nucleotides: TGTGCCAGCAGCCAAGCGTACAGGGCGGGGGACACTGAAGCTTTCTTT.